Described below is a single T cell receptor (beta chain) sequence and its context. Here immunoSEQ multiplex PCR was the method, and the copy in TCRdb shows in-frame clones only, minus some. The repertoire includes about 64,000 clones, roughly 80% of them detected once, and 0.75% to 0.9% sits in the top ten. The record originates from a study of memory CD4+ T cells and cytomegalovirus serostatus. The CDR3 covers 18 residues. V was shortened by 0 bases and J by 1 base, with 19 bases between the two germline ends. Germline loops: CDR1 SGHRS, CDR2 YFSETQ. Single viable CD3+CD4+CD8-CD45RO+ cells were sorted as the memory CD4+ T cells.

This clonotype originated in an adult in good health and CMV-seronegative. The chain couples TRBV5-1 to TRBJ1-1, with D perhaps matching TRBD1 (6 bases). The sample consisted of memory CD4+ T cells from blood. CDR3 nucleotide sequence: TGCGCCAGCAGCTTGGGAACGACAGGCCCCCCTAAGAACACTGAAGCTTTCTTT. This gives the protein CASSLGTTGPPKNTEAFF.